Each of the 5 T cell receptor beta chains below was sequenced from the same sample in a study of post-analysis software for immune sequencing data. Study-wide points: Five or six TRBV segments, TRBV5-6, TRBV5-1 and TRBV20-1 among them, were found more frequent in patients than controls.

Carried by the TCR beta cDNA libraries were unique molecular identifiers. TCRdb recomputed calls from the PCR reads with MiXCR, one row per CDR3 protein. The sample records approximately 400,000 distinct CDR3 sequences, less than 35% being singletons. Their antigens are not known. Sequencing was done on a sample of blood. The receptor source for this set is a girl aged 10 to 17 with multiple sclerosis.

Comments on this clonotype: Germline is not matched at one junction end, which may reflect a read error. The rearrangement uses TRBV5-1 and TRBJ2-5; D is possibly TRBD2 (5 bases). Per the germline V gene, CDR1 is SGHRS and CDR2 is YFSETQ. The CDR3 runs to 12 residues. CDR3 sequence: CASRRPGETQYF. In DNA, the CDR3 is TGCGCCAGCAGGAGGCCTGGGGAGACTCAGTACTTC.

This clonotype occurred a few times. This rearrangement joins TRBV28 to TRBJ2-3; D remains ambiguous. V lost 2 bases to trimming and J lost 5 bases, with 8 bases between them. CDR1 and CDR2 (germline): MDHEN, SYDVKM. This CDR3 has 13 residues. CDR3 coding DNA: TGTGCCAGCAGTTTACCCCCGGAAGATACGCAGTATTTT. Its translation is CASSLPPEDTQYF.

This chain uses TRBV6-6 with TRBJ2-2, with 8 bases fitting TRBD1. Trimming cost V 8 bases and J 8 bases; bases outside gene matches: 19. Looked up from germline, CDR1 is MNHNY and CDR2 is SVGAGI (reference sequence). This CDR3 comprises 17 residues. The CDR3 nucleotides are TGTGCCAGCGCGTCAGGGGGGATCCCAGGGGACAGGGGGGAGCTGTTTTTT. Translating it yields CASASGGIPGDRGELFF.

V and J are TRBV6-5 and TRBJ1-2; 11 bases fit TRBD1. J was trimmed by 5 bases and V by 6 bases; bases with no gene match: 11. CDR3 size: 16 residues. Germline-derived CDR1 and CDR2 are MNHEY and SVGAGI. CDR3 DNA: TGTGCCAGCAGGGGCTCCGGGACAGGGGGGACTTATGGCTACACCTTC. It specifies CASRGSGTGGTYGYTF.

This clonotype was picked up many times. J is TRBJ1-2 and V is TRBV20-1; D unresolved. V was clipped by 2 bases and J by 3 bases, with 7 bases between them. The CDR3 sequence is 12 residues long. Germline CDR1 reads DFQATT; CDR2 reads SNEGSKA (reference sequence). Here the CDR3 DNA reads TGCAGTGCTAGAAGGGATGACTATGGCTACACCTTC. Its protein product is CSARRDDYGYTF.